This entry lists 9 T cell receptor beta chains sequenced from one sample in a study of kidney transplant recipient with SARS-CoV-2 infection. TCRdb re-called the reads with MiXCR, one entry per CDR3 protein. Of 200,000 to 300,000 distinct CDR3 sequences listed, about 30% were seen once; the top ten hold under 7.5%. The sample here was a blood sample, taken at baseline and between days 110 and 120 from a kidney transplant recipient. The receptors here all came from a male patient aged 25 to 39 who had COVID-19 and was a kidney transplant recipient. Some of the T cells might come from the graft donor.

This clonotype was seen many times. The V gene is TRBV7-1, the J gene TRBJ1-2; D ambiguous. TRBV7-1 is flagged as an ORF with uncertain function. V shed 5 bases and J shed 4 bases, with 23 bases lying between them. The CDR3 contains 17 residues. CDR3 nucleotide sequence: TGTGCCAGCAGCATTAGGGTTCACGAGGGAAAGACCTATGGCTACACCTTC. Encoded protein: CASSIRVHEGKTYGYTF.

This clonotype was counted at least ten times. Here the CDR3 DNA reads TGCGCCAGCAGCCAAGATCCGGACAATATGGCGAACACCGGGGAGCTGTTTTTT. Translation: CASSQDPDNMANTGELFF. This sequence joins TRBV4-1 and TRBJ2-2, with D tentatively TRBD1 (5 bases). V was pared by 0 bases and J by 0 bases, with 14 bases between. The CDR3 is made up of 18 amino acids. The germline V gene encodes CDR1 MGHRA and CDR2 YSYEKL.

Points on this clonotype: A single base separates this from a much larger clone, so it may be a read error. The chain has TRBV6-5 and TRBJ1-4; the D gene is possibly TRBD1 (5 bases). V lost 6 bases and J lost 7, with 21 bases in between. The CDR3 consists of 16 residues. Germline lookup yields CDR1 MNHEY and CDR2 SVGAGI. CDR3 coding DNA: TGTGCCAGCAGGGTATCAGTATGGGGCGTCGGTGAAAAACTGTTTTTT. It codes for CASRVSVWGVGEKLFF.

This clonotype has a handful of counts. The gene calls are TRBV15 and TRBJ2-1; TRBD1 or TRBD2 may be the D gene (7 bases each). There are 16 residues in the CDR3. Germline V gene sequence: CDR1 LNHNV, CDR2 YYDKDF (reference sequence). V was shortened by 0 bases and J by 6 bases, with 15 bases between the two germline ends. In nucleotides, the CDR3 is TGTGCCACCAGCAGAGATCGACAGGGAGGGGGCAATGAGCAGTTCTTC. This encodes CATSRDRQGGGNEQFF.

J is TRBJ2-3 and V is TRBV20-1; 10 bases are shared with TRBD1. Trimming cost V 3 bases and J 3 bases; bases outside gene matches: 6. The CDR3 totals 15 residues. The germline gives CDR1 DFQATT, CDR2 SNEGSKA (reference sequence). The CDR3: CSARRDRGLTDTQYF. The CDR3 coding sequence is TGCAGTGCTAGGAGGGACAGGGGTCTGACAGATACGCAGTATTTT.

This clonotype showed up many times. The rearrangement links TRBV6-5 to TRBJ1-2; D perhaps matches TRBD1 (5 bases). The CDR3 extends over 14 amino acids. Trimming stripped 7 bases from V and 4 bases from J, with 16 bases between. The germline gives CDR1 MNHEY, CDR2 SVGAGI. Here the CDR3 DNA reads TGTGCCAGCACCCCCGGGGGGGGATTCTATGGCTACACCTTC. This codes for CASTPGGGFYGYTF.

Of note for this clonotype: A much more abundant neighbour one base away suggests this may be a read error. The chain uses TRBV3-1 and TRBJ1-6; D remains unclear. V lost 7 bases, J lost 10 bases, and 17 bases lay in between. CDR1 LGHDT and CDR2 YNNKEL come from the germline V gene (reference sequence). The CDR3 sequence is 14 residues long. The chain's CDR3 is CASTPEETGSPLHF. CDR3 DNA sequence: TGTGCCAGCACCCCGGAAGAGACGGGCTCACCCCTCCACTTT.

In this sample, this clonotype turned up many times. The V gene is TRBV19, the J gene TRBJ2-7; TRBD2 is a possible D gene (6 bases). V dropped 3 bases and J dropped 1 base, with 13 bases sitting between them. Germline CDR1 LNHDA, CDR2 SQIVND (reference sequence). The CDR3 runs to 15 residues. The CDR3 nucleotides are TGTGCCAGTAGTATGTCAAACGGGGGATCCTACGAGCAGTACGTC. Translated, it gives CASSMSNGGSYEQYV.

Concerning this clonotype: A clone one base away is much larger, so this may be a read error. The J gene is TRBJ1-4, the V gene TRBV27; D not certain. There are 13 residues in the CDR3. Germline loops: CDR1 MNHEY, CDR2 SMNVEV (reference sequence). CDR3 sequence (DNA): TGTGCCAGCAGTAAAGAGGAGAGGGAAAAACCGTTTTTT. Translated, it gives CASSKEEREKPFF.